The 29 T cell receptor beta chains below come from one sample, sequenced in a study of T cells after yellow fever vaccination. TCRdb passed the 5' RACE reads through MiXCR, listing each CDR3 protein once. The repertoire consists of 550,000 or so distinct CDR3 sequences, with under 25% occurring once and the leading ten covering 13% to 15%. This specimen consisted of PBMCs, obtained 15 days after the yellow fever booster vaccination. These receptors were collected from a man aged 25-40 years who received the YFV17D yellow fever vaccine.

The chain links TRBV12-3 or TRBV12-4 to TRBJ1-4; D is unclear. The CDR3 is 16 amino acids. Trimming cost V 3 bases and J 7 bases, with 18 bases left between them. CDR3 sequence: CASSFVIRRRSEKLFF. The CDR3 bases are TGTGCCAGCAGTTTTGTAATCCGCAGGAGGTCTGAAAAACTGTTTTTT.

This CDR3 is CASSSRPYSSTGNTIYF. In nucleotides, the CDR3 is TGTGCCAGCAGTTCCCGACCGTATTCCTCCACTGGAAACACCATATATTTT. The J gene is TRBJ1-3, the V gene TRBV6-5, with unresolved D. From germline, CDR1 is MNHEY and CDR2 SVGAGI. This CDR3 region has 17 residues. Trimming pared 4 bases from V and 2 bases from J, leaving 18 bases between.

The V gene is TRBV12-3 or TRBV12-4, the J gene TRBJ2-3, with 8 positions matching TRBD2. This CDR3 comprises 13 residues. The V and J ends lost 4 bases and 9 bases, in that order; junction bases with no gene match: 6. CDR3 sequence reads: CASSSIAGQTQYF. The CDR3 DNA sequence: TGTGCCAGCAGTTCCATAGCGGGACAAACGCAGTATTTT.

In its sample, this clonotype was seen a few times. The J gene is TRBJ1-2, the V gene TRBV5-1, with 7 bases lining up with TRBD1. The CDR3 is made up of 14 amino acids. Looked up from germline, CDR1 is SGHRS and CDR2 is YFSETQ. Unmatched junction bases numbered 3, after V lost 4 bases and J lost 0 bases. The CDR3 loop reads CASSPRGANYGYTF. As DNA, the CDR3 is TGCGCCAGCAGCCCCAGGGGGGCTAACTATGGCTACACCTTC. The full variable domain, with the rest looked up from reference TRBV5-1 and TRBJ1-2, is KAGVTQTPRYLIKTRGQQVTLSCSPISGHRSVSWYQQTPGQGLQFLFEYFSETQRNKGNFPGRFSGRQFSNSRSEMNVSTLELGDSALYLCASSPRGANYGYTFGSGTRLTVV.

This chain joins TRBV4-3 and TRBJ1-4; no definite D call. V lost 2 bases, J lost 7 bases, and 14 bases lay in between. The CDR3 is 15 amino acids. Germline V gene lookup returns CDR1 LGHNA and CDR2 YSLEER. CDR3 amino acids: CASSQNGGLSEKLFF. In DNA, the CDR3 is TGCGCCAGCAGCCAAAACGGAGGGTTAAGTGAAAAACTGTTTTTT.

This clonotype was seen a handful of times. The chain employs TRBV7-7 and TRBJ2-3; D is undetermined. V was cut by 2 bases and J by 0 bases, with 6 bases left in between. Germline V gene sequence: CDR1 SSHAT, CDR2 FNYEAQ (reference sequence). CDR3 size: 14 residues. This CDR3 reads CASSLNPSTDTQYF. As DNA, the CDR3 is TGTGCCAGCAGCTTAAATCCTAGCACAGATACGCAGTATTTT.

This chain joins TRBV24-1 and TRBJ2-5; D is unresolved. The CDR3 consists of 15 residues. Germline V lookup: CDR1 KGHDR, CDR2 SFDVKD. Trimming took off 9 bases at V and 2 bases at J, with 18 bases between the two ends. CDR3 residues: CATSKGRYQQETQYF. The CDR3 nucleotides are TGTGCCACCTCGAAAGGGCGATATCAACAAGAGACCCAGTACTTC.

A few counts support this clonotype. This chain links TRBV4-2 with TRBJ2-2, with 11 bases that match TRBD1. The V gene's germline CDR1 is LGHNA and CDR2 YNFKEQ. The CDR3 consists of 18 residues. The trim removed 0 bases at V and 0 bases at J, leaving 3 bases unmatched. The CDR3 spells CASSQERGQGANTGELFF. CDR3 nucleotide sequence: TGTGCCAGCAGCCAAGAAAGGGGACAGGGGGCGAACACCGGGGAGCTGTTTTTT.

This chain joins TRBV29-1 and TRBJ2-5; D remains ambiguous. The V gene lost 0 bases and the J gene lost 5 bases, with 13 bases spanning the gap. From germline, CDR1 is SQVTM and CDR2 ANQGSEA. CDR3 length: 14 amino acids. For the CDR3, the DNA is TGCAGCGTTGAAGATCTCGCCCGGCCGGAGACCCAGTACTTC. This codes for CSVEDLARPETQYF.

This clonotype showed up just a few times. Written as DNA, the CDR3 is TGTGCCAGCAGTAAATATTTAGCAGATACGCAGTATTTT. Protein sequence: CASSKYLADTQYF. The V gene is TRBV27, the J gene TRBJ2-3, with D unresolved. In germline, CDR1 is MNHEY, CDR2 SMNVEV (reference sequence). There are 13 residues in the CDR3. V was trimmed by 5 bases and J by 4 bases, leaving 10 bases between them.

The chain carries TRBV29-1 and TRBJ1-1; D call uncertain. V lost 6 bases and J lost 3, with 14 bases in between. From germline, CDR1 is SQVTM and CDR2 ANQGSEA. The CDR3 runs 13 residues. CDR3: CSVPPALDTEAFF. The DNA of the CDR3 is TGCAGCGTCCCCCCCGCGTTGGACACTGAAGCTTTCTTT.

The rearrangement links TRBV3-1 to TRBJ2-2; TRBD2 aligns across 9 bases. The CDR3 length is 16 residues. Germline values: CDR1 LGHDT, CDR2 YNNKEL (reference sequence). V lost 3 bases to trimming and J lost 2 bases; unmatched junction nucleotides: 4. For the CDR3, the DNA is TGTGCCAGCAGCCAGATAGCGGGAGCCAACACCGGGGAGCTGTTTTTT. This encodes CASSQIAGANTGELFF.

This clonotype has more than one count but fewer than ten. V gene TRBV25-1 combines with J gene TRBJ2-6; 11 nucleotides align to TRBD2. This CDR3 has 19 residues. V was clipped by 0 bases and J by 0 bases; unmatched bases: 4. Germline V gene data show CDR1 as MGHDK and CDR2 as SYGVNS. Here the CDR3 DNA reads TGTGCCAGCAGTGAATATTTAGCGGGAGGGAGCTCTGGGGCCAACGTCCTGACTTTC. This sequence encodes CASSEYLAGGSSGANVLTF.

CDR3 DNA: TGTGCCAGCAGCGCGGGACTGAGGACTAGCGGTAGGGCAGATACGCAGTATTTT. Translation gives CASSAGLRTSGRADTQYF. The chain is built from TRBV5-6 and TRBJ2-3; 10 bases fit TRBD2. J was trimmed by 4 bases and V by 4 bases; bases with no gene match: 15. The V gene's germline CDR1 is SGHDT and CDR2 YYEEEE. The CDR3 is 18 residues long.

The chain carries TRBV29-1 and TRBJ2-6; D is perhaps TRBD1 (5 bases). In germline, CDR1 is SQVTM, CDR2 ANQGSEA. V was trimmed by 4 bases and J by 4 bases, leaving 11 bases between them. CDR3 length: 14 amino acids. CDR3 sequence: CSVVGVDGANVLTF. The CDR3 region has the DNA TGCAGCGTTGTAGGGGTGGACGGGGCCAACGTCCTGACTTTC.

V usage is TRBV10-3 and J usage is TRBJ2-1; D not resolved. The germline V and J ends were trimmed by 4 bases and 8 bases, with 9 bases remaining between them. Germline loops: CDR1 ENHRY, CDR2 SYGVKD. The CDR3 is 12 residues long. The chain's CDR3 is CAISAGADEQFF. DNA of the CDR3: TGTGCCATCAGTGCTGGCGCCGATGAGCAGTTCTTC.

The V call is TRBV20-1, the J call TRBJ2-1, with 8 bases fitting TRBD1. The germline CDR1 and CDR2 sequences are DFQATT and SNEGSKA (reference sequence). V shed 0 bases and J 8 bases; nucleotides not matched to a gene: 3. CDR3 length equals 13 residues. As DNA, the CDR3 is TGCAGTGCTAGAGATCAGGGGGCCCATGAGCAGTTCTTC. Residues: CSARDQGAHEQFF.

The chain has TRBV4-2 and TRBJ2-3, with D possibly being TRBD1 or TRBD2 (5 bases each). Trimming cost V 0 bases and J 0 bases, with 13 bases left between them. Germline CDR1 reads LGHNA; CDR2 reads YNFKEQ. The CDR3 totals 17 residues. Here the CDR3 reads CASSQDIHGASTDTQYF. DNA of the CDR3: TGTGCCAGCAGCCAAGATATTCACGGGGCTAGCACAGATACGCAGTATTTT.

The CDR3 sequence is CASSQGGGHTEAFF. The CDR3 bases are TGTGCCAGCAGCCAGGGGGGCGGTCACACTGAAGCTTTCTTT. The genes are TRBV12-3 or TRBV12-4 and TRBJ1-1, with 7 bases identical to TRBD1. After removal of 6 bases from V and 3 bases from J, the junction contained 7 bases not matched to a gene. This CDR3 has 14 amino acids.

The rearrangement uses TRBV7-2 and TRBJ1-6, with TRBD1 matching 7 bases. CDR1 is SGHTA, CDR2 FQGNSA, per germline. This CDR3 has 14 residues. Trimming at V came to 2 bases and at J to 10 bases, leaving 5 bases not matched to a gene. CDR3 in amino acids: CASSLRQGESPLHF. CDR3 nucleotides: TGTGCCAGCAGCTTAAGACAGGGTGAATCACCCCTCCACTTT.

The chain recombines TRBV12-3 or TRBV12-4 with TRBJ2-3; D is unresolved. The V and J ends lost 6 bases and 1 base respectively, with 11 bases between them. The CDR3 is 14 residues long. The chain's CDR3 is CASSSLLGTDTQYF. The CDR3 bases are TGTGCCAGCAGCTCACTTTTAGGCACAGATACGCAGTATTTT.

This chain joins TRBV4-3 and TRBJ2-7; D unresolved. The V gene lost 0 bases and the J gene lost 6 bases, with 15 bases spanning the gap. CDR3 size: 15 residues. Looked up from germline, CDR1 is LGHNA and CDR2 is YSLEER. The CDR3: CASSQDFTPPGEQYF. In nucleotides, the CDR3 is TGCGCCAGCAGCCAAGACTTCACTCCTCCAGGCGAGCAGTACTTC.

There are a few counts of this clonotype. The V and J genes are TRBV5-1 and TRBJ2-1; D is uncertain. The CDR3 contains 15 residues. V shed 6 bases and J shed 0 bases, with 13 bases lying between them. Germline-derived CDR1 and CDR2 are SGHRS and YFSETQ. CDR3 region: CASTPDSSSYNEQFF. CDR3 nucleotides: TGCGCCAGCACTCCCGATTCTAGCTCCTACAATGAGCAGTTCTTC.

The table lists this clonotype with a few counts. V usage is TRBV24-1 and J usage is TRBJ2-1, with D possibly TRBD2 on 6 matching bases. The V end was cut by 1 base, the J end by 7 bases, with 22 bases between. The CDR3 extends over 18 amino acids. Germline lookup yields CDR1 KGHDR and CDR2 SFDVKD. Here the CDR3 DNA reads TGTGCCACCAGTGATTTTCCCAATGGGAGCAGCGGGCGGAATGAGCAGTTCTTC. Protein product: CATSDFPNGSSGRNEQFF.

This clonotype was picked up a small number of times. The chain links TRBV11-3 to TRBJ2-1; 7 bases map to TRBD2. The germline gives CDR1 SGHNT, CDR2 YENEEA. The CDR3 is 16 amino acids. Trimming removed 5 bases from V and 5 bases from J; junction bases left unmatched: 12. The CDR3 DNA sequence: TGTGCCAGCAGCGATGAAGGGACTACGAGTAACAATGAGCAGTTCTTC. It is translated as CASSDEGTTSNNEQFF.

This clonotype has only a few counts. The rearrangement uses TRBV20-1 and TRBJ2-3; D may be TRBD1 or TRBD2 (5 bases each). CDR1 is DFQATT, CDR2 SNEGSKA, per germline (reference sequence). This CDR3 has 15 amino acids. Trimming pared 6 bases from V and 6 bases from J, leaving 22 bases between. CDR3 loop: CSAVVGVSSWDTQYF. In DNA form, the CDR3 reads TGCAGTGCCGTTGTGGGGGTGTCTAGCTGGGATACGCAGTATTTT.

This clonotype was seen more than once but under ten times. The chain couples TRBV12-3 or TRBV12-4 to TRBJ2-7, with a tentative D call TRBD1 (7 bases). V lost 1 base to trimming and J lost 0 bases, with 10 bases between them. This CDR3 is 15 amino acids long. CDR3 sequence: CASSLGGTDSYEQYF. Here the CDR3 DNA reads TGTGCCAGCAGTTTAGGCGGGACAGACTCCTACGAGCAGTACTTC.

This sequence joins TRBV9 and TRBJ2-1, with D unclear. Between the trimmed V and J ends, which lost 2 bases and 0 bases, there was a span of 6 bases. The CDR3 runs 14 residues. CDR1 and CDR2 from the germline V gene are SGDLS and YYNGEE. In DNA, the CDR3 is TGTGCCAGCAGCGTGGGTAACTCCTACAATGAGCAGTTCTTC. Protein product: CASSVGNSYNEQFF.

The chain recombines TRBV7-8 with TRBJ1-2; TRBD1 agrees at 7 bases. Looked up from germline, CDR1 is SGHVS and CDR2 is FQNEAQ. This CDR3 region has 13 residues. V lost 5 bases to trimming and J lost 5 bases; unmatched junction nucleotides: 5. CDR3 amino acids: CASSLGQRYGYTF. The CDR3 nucleotides read TGTGCCAGCAGCCTGGGACAGCGTTATGGCTACACCTTC.